A selection of T cell receptor beta chains follows, all from one sample in a study of somatic mutations in cytotoxic T cells in rheumatoid arthritis. TCRdb's table, derived via immunoSEQ multiplex PCR, lists solely in-frame clones and lacks some. The sample has around 7,400 clones; roughly 90% are singletons. Specimen: CD8+ T cells sorted from blood. Every receptor here comes from a man in his forties with rheumatoid arthritis. Both conserved end residues are part of each CDR3. D genes are given only for firm matches. The size field is filled for only some rows; it gives once, few, many or a size class.

J gene,clone size,D gene,V gene,CDR3 DNA,CDR3 protein
TRBJ2-1,NA,NA,TRBV6-5,TGTGCCAGCAGTTACTCGAATTCAGGGGAGCAGTTCTTC,CASSYSNSGEQFF
TRBJ1-3,NA,TRBD1,TRBV25-1,TGTGCCAGCAGTGAATGGGACAGCTCTGGAAACACCATATATTTT,CASSEWDSSGNTIYF
TRBJ1-1,NA,NA,TRBV2,TGTGCCAGCAGTGTAGGAGGGAGAACTGAAGCTTTCTTT,CASSVGGRTEAFF
TRBJ2-3,NA,NA,TRBV13,TGTGCCAGCAGCTTAGGCCTCGGCTTAGGCGGGGGCACAGATACGCAGTATTTT,CASSLGLGLGGGTDTQYF
TRBJ1-4,NA,NA,TRBV7-9,TGTGCCAGCAGCTTAATCGACAGGATTAATGAAAAACTGTTTTTT,CASSLIDRINEKLFF
TRBJ2-3,NA,TRBD1,TRBV6-5,TGTGCCAGCAGTTACTTCGGACAGGGTTCAGATACGCAGTATTTT,CASSYFGQGSDTQYF
TRBJ1-5,few,NA,TRBV7-2,TGTGCCAGCAGCTTCGACACGAATCAGCCCCAGCATTTT,CASSFDTNQPQHF
TRBJ2-3,NA,NA,TRBV29-1,TGCAGCGTTGAAGATCGGGGCACAGATACGCAGTATTTT,CSVEDRGTDTQYF
TRBJ2-1,once,TRBD2,TRBV28,TGTGCCAGCAGTTTTCGGTCTAGCGGGGGGTACTCCTACAATGAGCAGTTCTTC,CASSFRSSGGYSYNEQFF
TRBJ1-6,NA,NA,TRBV27,TGTGCCAGCAGTCCCCGGGATTATTCACCCCTCCACTTT,CASSPRDYSPLHF
TRBJ1-2,NA,TRBD1,TRBV2,TGTGCCAGCAGCAGTACAGGGGCTGGTGGCTACACCTTC,CASSSTGAGGYTF
TRBJ2-7,NA,TRBD1,TRBV7-9,TGTGCCAGCAGAGGACAGGGCCAATACGAGCAGTACTTC,CASRGQGQYEQYF
TRBJ2-3,NA,TRBD2,TRBV30,TGTGCCTGGAGTGTACGACCGCGGGAGGGCACAGATACGCAGTATTTT,CAWSVRPREGTDTQYF
TRBJ2-1,NA,NA,TRBV5-6,TGTGCCAGCAGCTTCGAGCGGAACTCCTACAATGAGCAGTTCTTC,CASSFERNSYNEQFF
TRBJ2-1,NA,TRBD2,TRBV27,TGTGCCAGCTCCCCCGGACGGGGGGGCTACAATGAGCAGTTCTTC,CASSPGRGGYNEQFF
TRBJ2-3,NA,TRBD2,TRBV5-1,TGCGCCAGCACTGGGACTAGCATCACAGATACGCAGTATTTT,CASTGTSITDTQYF
TRBJ1-1,NA,NA,TRBV14,TGTGCCAGCAGCCCGTGGATAGGGGTGAACACTGAAGCTTTCTTT,CASSPWIGVNTEAFF
TRBJ1-2,NA,NA,TRBV9,TGTGCCAGCGGAGGCTATGGCTACACCTTC,CASGGYGYTF
TRBJ1-2,NA,TRBD1,TRBV29-1,TGCAGCGTACGGACAGGCCATAACTATGGCTACACCTTC,CSVRTGHNYGYTF
TRBJ1-5,NA,TRBD1,TRBV6-1,TGTGCCAGCACCAAGGGACAGACTAGCAATCAGCCCCAGCATTTT,CASTKGQTSNQPQHF
TRBJ2-4,once,TRBD2,TRBV7-6,TGTGCCAGCAGCTTAGAGCCTAGCGGGGGGGCCACGAACATTCAGTACTTC,CASSLEPSGGATNIQYF
TRBJ2-2,NA,NA,TRBV29-1,TGCAGCGTTGTTTCATTCACCGGGGAGCTGTTTTTT,CSVVSFTGELFF
TRBJ1-4,NA,NA,TRBV7-9,TGTGCCAGCAGCCTGACAGTGACTAATGAAAAACTGTTTTTT,CASSLTVTNEKLFF
TRBJ1-2,NA,NA,TRBV29-1,TGCAGCGTTGAAGAGGCAGGACAATCTAACTATGGCTACACCTTC,CSVEEAGQSNYGYTF
TRBJ1-1,once,NA,TRBV5-6,TGTGCCAGCAGCCTGGGAGGGGGCACTGAAGCTTTCTTT,CASSLGGGTEAFF
TRBJ2-7,NA,NA,TRBV19,TGTGCCAGTAGTATGGTACAGGGTCGCGAGCAGTACTTC,CASSMVQGREQYF
TRBJ2-2,once,TRBD2,TRBV18,TGTGCCAGCTCACCATTGGGAGGGACCGGGGAGCTGTTTTTT,CASSPLGGTGELFF
TRBJ1-1,NA,TRBD1,TRBV27,TGTGCCAGCAGTTTATCGCCCACAGGGGTGGCTGAAGCTTTCTTT,CASSLSPTGVAEAFF
TRBJ2-3,NA,TRBD2,TRBV28,TGTGCCAGCAGTTTAATAGCGGGGGTCGCGGATACGCAGTATTTT,CASSLIAGVADTQYF
TRBJ1-1,NA,NA,TRBV5-4,TGTGCCAGCAGCTTGGAGCCGAACACTGAAGCTTTCTTT,CASSLEPNTEAFF
TRBJ2-1,NA,TRBD2,TRBV19,TGTGCCAGTAGTATAGATCTGTCAAGCGGGGGGTACAATGAGCAGTTCTTC,CASSIDLSSGGYNEQFF
TRBJ2-5,NA,NA,TRBV6-5,TGTGCCAGCAGTTACGGGGGGGCCCAAGAGACCCAGTACTTC,CASSYGGAQETQYF
TRBJ2-1,NA,NA,TRBV15,TGTGCCACCAGCTCCCAATCGAGCTCCTACAATGAGCAGTTCTTC,CATSSQSSSYNEQFF
TRBJ1-2,NA,NA,TRBV13,TGTGCCAGCAGCTTAGGGCCAGGTGGTGGCTACACCTTC,CASSLGPGGGYTF
TRBJ2-5,NA,TRBD1,TRBV19,TGTGCCAGTAGTACCTTCGGGACAGGTCGGGACCAAGAGACCCAGTACTTC,CASSTFGTGRDQETQYF
TRBJ2-3,NA,TRBD1,TRBV5-8,TGTGCCAGCAGCTTTGTTGGGACAGGAGACACAGATACGCAGTATTTT,CASSFVGTGDTDTQYF
TRBJ2-1,NA,NA,TRBV19,TGTGCCAGTAGTATAGCTTCGAATGAGCAGTTCTTC,CASSIASNEQFF
TRBJ1-1,NA,NA,TRBV6-1,TGTGCCAGCAGCCCGGGAGCGGCTGAAGCTTTCTTT,CASSPGAAEAFF
TRBJ2-1,NA,TRBD2,TRBV29-1,TGCAGCGTTCGTCGGGGGGGCCAAGGTGAGCAGTTCTTC,CSVRRGGQGEQFF
TRBJ2-5,NA,TRBD2,TRBV27,TGTGCCAGCAGTTTTGTAGCGGGGGGTCAAGAGACCCAGTACTTC,CASSFVAGGQETQYF
TRBJ1-5,NA,TRBD1,TRBV18,TGTGCCAGCTCCGAGGGGGACAGAGTGGCCATATGGAGCAATCAGCCCCAGCATTTT,CASSEGDRVAIWSNQPQHF
TRBJ1-1,NA,NA,TRBV5-1,TGCGCCAGCGCCCACGGAGGGAGGGGTGACACTGAAGCTTTCTTT,CASAHGGRGDTEAFF
TRBJ1-6,NA,NA,TRBV28,TGTGCCAGCAGCGACAGGTCTTCCTATAATTCCCCCCTCCACTTT,CASSDRSSYNSPLHF
TRBJ2-1,NA,NA,TRBV11-2,TGTGCCAGCAGCTTAGGGGGCTCGGGCAATGAGCAGTTCTTC,CASSLGGSGNEQFF
TRBJ2-1,once,NA,TRBV7-8,TGTGCCAGCAGCTTAGCCTCCGTGGGCGATGAGCAGTTCTTC,CASSLASVGDEQFF
TRBJ1-6,NA,TRBD1,TRBV6-6,TGTGCCAGCAGTTCGGGACAGGGTCACAATTCACCCCTCCACTTT,CASSSGQGHNSPLHF
TRBJ2-7,NA,TRBD1,TRBV5-1,TGCGCCAGCAGCTTAGGACCGGGACAGGGTACCCTCTGGCACGAGCAGTACTTC,CASSLGPGQGTLWHEQYF
TRBJ2-1,NA,NA,TRBV5-6,TGTGCCAGCAGCTTGGGACAGTCCTACAATGAGCAGTTCTTC,CASSLGQSYNEQFF
TRBJ1-4,NA,NA,TRBV11-2,TGTGCCAGCAGCTCCCCGACAAAGGCATCAACTAATGAAAAACTGTTTTTT,CASSSPTKASTNEKLFF
TRBJ2-3,NA,NA,TRBV6-5,TGTGCCGCCGGACAGGAGGGTACAGATACGCAGTATTTT,CAAGQEGTDTQYF
TRBJ1-4,NA,NA,TRBV4-1,TGCGCCAGCAGCCAAGGTACAGGGAAGAATGAAAAACTGTTTTTT,CASSQGTGKNEKLFF
TRBJ2-5,NA,TRBD1,TRBV6-5,TGTGCCAGCAGTTACAATTTCGAGACAGGGGTAGAGACCCAGTACTTC,CASSYNFETGVETQYF
TRBJ1-5,NA,NA,TRBV27,TGTGCCAGCAGTTTCTTCAATCAGCCCCAGCATTTT,CASSFFNQPQHF
TRBJ2-3,NA,NA,TRBV9,TGTGCCAGCAGCGACGGGACTGGCGGGGCCACAGATACGCAGTATTTT,CASSDGTGGATDTQYF
TRBJ1-3,NA,NA,TRBV6-1,TGTGCCAGCAGTGAAGCGCTTTTACAGGCTGGCTCTGGAAACACCATATATTTT,CASSEALLQAGSGNTIYF
TRBJ2-5,NA,TRBD1,TRBV5-1,TGCGCCAGCAGCCTCCGGACAGGCCCGATTACCCAAGAGACCCAGTACTTC,CASSLRTGPITQETQYF
TRBJ1-1,NA,NA,TRBV4-1,TGCGCCAGCAGCCAAGATGTGGTTGTTAGTGCAGGGGTATTGGCTGAAGCTTTCTTT,CASSQDVVVSAGVLAEAFF
TRBJ1-5,NA,NA,TRBV10-3,TGTGCCGTATGGGGGGGGGACGGTCAGCCCCAGCATTTT,CAVWGGDGQPQHF
TRBJ2-4,once,TRBD2,TRBV6-5,TGTGCCAGCAGTTTGGGACTAGCGTTTAATCAGTACTTC,CASSLGLAFNQYF